This T cell receptor (beta chain) was documented in a study of beta chain features in type 1 diabetes. General observations from the study: PCR may have favored shorter templates equally in patients and controls. All four CD4+ subsets of Type 1 diabetes patients contained TCRB CDR3s that were moderately but significantly shorter.

As regards this clone: Antigen: not known.

Expressed TCRB transcripts were sequenced because the isolated RNA had all been reverse transcribed beforehand. The method was immunoSEQ multiplex PCR; TCRdb's version includes in-frame clones alone and lacks a portion of them. The sample comprises about 120,000 clones, around 15% of which are singletons, and 2% to 3% rests with the top ten. The CDR3 sequence is 13 residues long. Germline V gene sequence: CDR1 SGHAT, CDR2 FQNNGV. The V gene lost 2 bases and the J gene lost 2 bases, with 5 bases spanning the gap. The receptor comes from a young man with type 1 diabetes. Sequenced sample: central memory CD4+ T cells from blood. This chain uses TRBV11-2 with TRBJ2-3, with unresolved D. The CDR3 nucleotides are TGTGCCAGCAGCTTATCCTTCACAGATACGCAGTATTTT. Protein product: CASSLSFTDTQYF.